The TCR beta chain under discussion was sequenced for a study of cytomegalovirus exposure and HLA in healthy donors. Study-wide results and limits: In a later analysis, TCR beta V- and J-gene trimming was associated with a missense DCLRE1C variant. It was assumed in the presence/absence analyses that sequencing depth was roughly uniform across donors. Per a later analysis, 16,951 TCR beta sequences showed association with HLA alleles at 0.05 false discovery rate. As was reported, the classifier diagnosed cytomegalovirus status with high specificity and sensitivity.

In the PCR, 60 Vbeta and 13 Jbeta primers were used. TCRdb's table, derived via immunoSEQ multiplex PCR, lists solely in-frame clones and lacks some. The sample yields about 190,000 clones, around 77% seen once. Note on this clone: What it binds is unknown.

The germline gives CDR1 SGHAT, CDR2 FQNNGV. V dropped 1 base and J dropped 6 bases, with 18 bases sitting between them. The CDR3 runs to 16 residues. V usage is TRBV11-2 and J usage is TRBJ1-1, with D perhaps matching TRBD1 (6 bases). This receptor was obtained from a woman between 18 and 30 years old in good health and CMV-seronegative. The sequencing input was PBMCs. The CDR3 loop is CASSLVGGPQAPEAFF. The CDR3, as DNA: TGTGCCAGCAGCTTAGTTGGGGGCCCCCAGGCCCCTGAAGCTTTCTTT.